The present TCR beta chain was sequenced within a study of blood T cell repertoires in COVID-19 (dated by TCRdb to 2018 to 2021). Broadly, across the study: Samples from collaborators originated in the United States, Italy and Spain and spanned both the acute and convalescent phases of COVID-19. The material from the prospective study consisted of cDNA or gDNA derived from T cells, B-cell-depleted T cells, or PBMCs. The sample metadata nearly always contained a de-identified subject ID, COVID-19 status, age in years and sex. Samples were obtained from the ongoing ImmuneRACE study (first 160 participants) and from 1,254 subjects provided by 6 global collaborators. The repertoires were made available in a free public database intended to serve as a resource for research on the immune response to SARS-CoV-2. Where HLA class I and class II types were available, the types were taken from metadata supplied by the sample provider, not from assay-based typing. Deeply sampled blood TCRbeta repertoires from subjects exposed to, actively infected with, or recovered from COVID-19 were included in the dataset. What the study reported, not specific to this receptor: Clinical and demographic metadata were provided uncurated, with the amount varying by source and participant.

Regarding this clone: No cognate antigen has been identified for it. Per-base quality was not reported, and no clone a single base away is much larger than it.

TCRbeta CDR3 regions were amplified from genomic DNA by means of the immunoSEQ Assay, a bias-controlled multiplex PCR. The original pipeline was this. The number of nucleated cells in each sample was estimated from the amplification of reference gene primers within the assay. To quantify the absolute abundance of each unique TCRbeta CDR3 rearrangement, sequence reads were collapsed and filtered. For each sample, productive Simpson clonality was calculated by taking the square root of Simpson's diversity index across productive rearrangements. TCRdb carries this immuneACCESS record with in-frame sequences only. Its versions omit some clonotypes, under half of them owing to an unresolved V gene in the studies checked, with the rest unexplained. V and J calls and clone size are given by that table; D and trimming were obtained from the DNA. The sample table lists 100,000 to 120,000 clones, approximately 90% of them with a count of one. The top ten hold approximately 4.8% of the sample.

The collaborating institutions used their own protocols to collect whole blood in K2EDTA tubes. For TCRbeta analysis, collaborator samples were shipped as frozen whole blood, as isolated PBMCs, or as DNA extracted from either sample type. At the junction V is shortened by 3 bases and J by 6 bases; bases outside the gene matches: 2. Measured from the cysteine to the phenylalanine, the CDR3 is 14 residues long. Only the CDR3 region is kept as DNA, spanning 42 bases read in frame from base 1. The CDR1 and CDR2 encoded by the germline V gene are KGHSH and LQKENI. The origin of this receptor is a human donor in a cohort sampled during active COVID-19. Sequencing was done on a sample of peripheral blood. The sequence links TRBV18 to TRBJ1-6, and TRBD1 matches 7 of the central bases. The CDR3 amino acid sequence is: CASSPTGSNSPLHF. The nucleotide sequence is TGTGCCAGCTCACCGACAGGGAGTAATTCACCCCTCCACTTT.